This TCR beta chain is drawn from a study of response to subunit inactivated influenza vaccine. With regard to this clonotype: Its antigen is not identified.

The study, taken as a whole, reports: T cells newly recruited by each seasonal influenza vaccination are few, the authors suggested.

TCRdb re-called the RT-PCR reads with MiXCR, one entry per CDR3 protein. The data hold a few hundred thousand distinct CDR3 sequences, with 12% to 15% observed a single time. The CDR3 contains 15 residues. The V gene's germline CDR1 is PRHDT and CDR2 FYEKMQ (reference sequence). V lost 1 base to trimming and J lost 1 base; unmatched junction nucleotides: 3. The TCR was taken from a man in his fifties who received an inactivated influenza vaccine. This specimen consisted of PBMCs from blood, obtained approximately 12 days after vaccination. This rearrangement joins TRBV13 to TRBJ1-2; 7 positions agree with TRBD1. CDR3 amino acids: CASSLEGDSNYGYTF. The CDR3 coding sequence is TGTGCCAGCAGCTTAGAGGGGGACAGTAACTATGGCTACACCTTC. Full variable domain (outside the CDR3, taken from reference TRBV13 and TRBJ1-2): AAGVIQSPRHLIKEKRETATLKCYPIPRHDTVYWYQQGPGQDPQFLISFYEKMQSDKGSIPDRFSAQQFSDYHSELNMSSLELGDSALYFCASSLEGDSNYGYTFGSGTRLTVV.